This T cell receptor (beta chain) was retrieved from a study of cytomegalovirus exposure and HLA in healthy donors. Study findings and constraints: As immune exposure information, only CMV serostatus was available.

This CDR3 has 15 amino acids. From germline, CDR1 is MGHRA and CDR2 YSYEKL. The V segment lost 3 bases and the J segment 8 bases; nucleotides outside the gene matches: 9. Both 60 Vbeta primers and 13 Jbeta primers went into the PCR. Generated by immunoSEQ multiplex PCR, the TCRdb table keeps only in-frame clones and is missing some. The sample table sets out 150,000 to 200,000 clones. In regard to this clone: The antigen is unknown.

Sequencing was performed on PBMCs. The sequence was obtained from a woman aged 18 to 35 in good health and CMV-seropositive. The J gene is TRBJ1-4, the V gene TRBV4-1; the match to TRBD1 covers 7 bases. CDR3 nucleotide sequence: TGCGCCAGCAGCCAGACGACAGGGTGGAGGGAAAAACTGTTTTTT. Translation gives CASSQTTGWREKLFF.